This paragraph covers one T cell receptor (beta chain) sequence. Its target is unknown. The data belong to a study of regulatory dendritic cells for organ transplantation. Broader study findings: Between individuals, the alloreactive memory CD8+ T cell pool differed considerably. Regulatory dendritic cells appeared to expand memory CD8+ clones less than mature ones.

CDR3 length equals 13 residues. Trimming pared 2 bases from V and 7 bases from J, leaving 12 bases between. Germline CDR1 MNHEY, CDR2 SMNVEV (reference sequence). Profiled with immunoSEQ multiplex PCR; TCRdb holds only in-frame clones, not every one. The table lists 35,000 to 40,000 clones, about 89% of them singletons. The TCR sequence derives from a human donor in good health. The rearrangement links TRBV27 to TRBJ2-7; D remains ambiguous. Sequenced material: naive CD8+ T cells from blood. Subset of the sample: CD45RA+ naive T cells. The CDR3, as DNA: TGTGCCAGCAGTTTAATCTACCCTGGGGAGCAGTACTTC. Its protein product is CASSLIYPGEQYF.